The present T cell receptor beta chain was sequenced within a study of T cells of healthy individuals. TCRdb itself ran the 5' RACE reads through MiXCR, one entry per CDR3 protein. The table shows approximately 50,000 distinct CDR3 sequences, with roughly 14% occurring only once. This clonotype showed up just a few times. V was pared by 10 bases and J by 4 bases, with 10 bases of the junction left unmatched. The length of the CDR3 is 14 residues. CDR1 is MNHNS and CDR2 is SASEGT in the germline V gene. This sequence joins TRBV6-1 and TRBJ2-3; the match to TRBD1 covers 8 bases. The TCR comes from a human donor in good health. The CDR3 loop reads CATDGQGTADTQYF. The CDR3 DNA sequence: TGTGCCACAGACGGACAGGGAACGGCAGATACGCAGTATTTT.